These T cell receptor beta chains were read from a single sample in a study of PD-1 blockade in classical Hodgkin lymphoma. The table came from immunoSEQ multiplex PCR; TCRdb's copy has only in-frame clones and leaves some out. The table shows around 50,000 clones, with about 90% occurring only once. Here the sequenced sample was peripheral blood mononuclear cells (PBMCs), taken before the fourth cycle of nivolumab. These receptors all stem from a human donor with classical Hodgkin lymphoma. Each CDR3 is given with its conserved first and last residue.

V gene: TRBV19; J gene: TRBJ2-7; CDR3 protein: CASSPGRGLDEQYF
V gene: TRBV2; J gene: TRBJ2-1; CDR3 protein: CASSGVSLGYNEQFF
V gene: TRBV11-2; J gene: TRBJ2-7; CDR3 protein: CASSLDWTGEDEQYF
V gene: TRBV30; J gene: TRBJ2-3; CDR3 protein: CAWSVGSTDTQYF
V gene: TRBV30; J gene: TRBJ2-7; CDR3 protein: CAWSGGAEQYF
V gene: TRBV11-2; J gene: TRBJ1-5; CDR3 protein: CASSPRGGNQPQHF
V gene: TRBV6-5; J gene: TRBJ1-2; CDR3 protein: CASSYSGRSYGYTF
V gene: TRBV2; J gene: TRBJ1-2; CDR3 protein: CASSERAAYGYTF
V gene: TRBV27; J gene: TRBJ1-1; CDR3 protein: CASSSSIEANTEAFF
V gene: TRBV19; J gene: TRBJ1-1; CDR3 protein: CASSRTPGGTEAFF
V gene: TRBV2; J gene: TRBJ2-7; CDR3 protein: CASNRRLGEQYF
V gene: TRBV30; J gene: TRBJ2-1; CDR3 protein: CASHRGQRYLDEQFF
V gene: TRBV19; J gene: TRBJ1-5; CDR3 protein: CASSTAGQGGQPQHF
V gene: TRBV18; J gene: TRBJ1-5; CDR3 protein: CASSPVGGVRPQHF
V gene: TRBV18; J gene: TRBJ2-1; CDR3 protein: CASSPNRLAKDNEQFF